The 9 T cell receptor beta chains given below trace back to one sample, sequenced in a study of blood T cell repertoires in COVID-19. TCRdb's table, derived via immunoSEQ multiplex PCR, lists solely in-frame clones and lacks some. The table has 150,000 to 200,000 clones, roughly nine tenths seen once. The sequenced sample consisted of peripheral blood. The receptors derive from a man between 65 and 80 years old with active or convalescent COVID-19.

V and J are TRBV4-3 and TRBJ2-7; 8 bases line up with TRBD2. The V and J ends lost 2 bases and 1 base, in that order; junction bases with no gene match: 7. Looked up from germline, CDR1 is LGHNA and CDR2 is YSLEER. The CDR3 consists of 16 residues. Here the CDR3 reads CASSQRTSLGSYEQYF. Written as DNA, the CDR3 is TGCGCCAGCAGCCAAAGGACTAGCTTGGGTTCCTACGAGCAGTACTTC.

The V and J genes are TRBV5-1 and TRBJ2-6; 13 nucleotides agree with TRBD2. CDR3 length: 18 residues. The V segment lost 0 bases and the J segment 4 bases; nucleotides outside the gene matches: 4. Germline V gene data show CDR1 as SGHRS and CDR2 as YFSETQ. CDR3 coding DNA: TGCGCCAGCAGCTTGGTGGGACTAGCGGGATCCGGGGCCAACGTCCTGACTTTC. Its protein product is CASSLVGLAGSGANVLTF.

This sequence joins TRBV7-9 and TRBJ1-4; weak D call: TRBD1 (5 bases). V lost 6 bases, J lost 0 bases, and 14 bases lay in between. CDR3 length: 16 residues. Germline lookup yields CDR1 SEHNR and CDR2 FQNEAQ (reference sequence). The CDR3 is CASSPQIGATNEKLFF. In DNA, the CDR3 is TGTGCCAGCAGTCCTCAAATAGGGGCAACTAATGAAAAACTGTTTTTT.

V usage is TRBV2 and J usage is TRBJ2-6; D is perhaps TRBD1 (5 bases). CDR1 and CDR2 from the germline V gene are SNHLY and FYNNEI. The CDR3 length is 15 residues. V was pared by 1 base and J by 4 bases, with 8 bases between. The CDR3 protein is CASSEGTFGANVLTF. CDR3 coding DNA: TGTGCCAGCAGTGAAGGGACATTCGGGGCCAACGTCCTGACTTTC.

This clone was counted between two and nine times. The rearrangement joins TRBV18 to TRBJ1-4; no definite D call. The CDR3 consists of 15 residues. Germline V gene sequence: CDR1 KGHSH, CDR2 LQKENI. V was cut by 1 base and J by 0 bases, with 6 bases left in between. This CDR3 is CASSPQYTTNEKLFF. The CDR3 DNA reads TGTGCCAGCTCACCACAGTACACAACTAATGAAAAACTGTTTTTT.

This sequence joins TRBV7-6 and TRBJ1-2; perhaps TRBD1 as D (6 bases). The CDR3 runs to 15 residues. Germline V gene sequence: CDR1 SGHVS, CDR2 FNYEAQ. Between the trimmed V and J ends, which lost 5 bases and 8 bases, there was a span of 21 bases. CDR3 region: CASSPDPGGALGYTF. DNA of the CDR3: TGTGCCAGCAGCCCGGATCCGGGGGGCGCCTTGGGCTACACCTTC.

The genes are TRBV6-2 or TRBV6-3 and TRBJ1-5; D unclear. Germline V gene sequence: CDR1 MNHEY, CDR2 SVGEGT. CDR3 size: 15 residues. The V end lost 2 bases, the J end lost 6 bases, and 14 bases lay between the germline ends. Here the CDR3 DNA reads TGTGCCAGCAGTTACGTCAAGAGTGGAGGTCAGCCCCAGCATTTT. This sequence encodes CASSYVKSGGQPQHF.

This chain uses TRBV5-1 with TRBJ2-7; TRBD1 matches 8 bases. Germline-derived CDR1 and CDR2 are SGHRS and YFSETQ. The CDR3 sequence is 15 residues long. Losses at the gene ends were 4 bases for V and 3 bases for J; bases not matched to a gene: 9. The CDR3 reads CASSLAGTGDYEQYF. The CDR3 nucleotides read TGCGCCAGCAGCCTGGCCGGGACAGGAGACTACGAGCAGTACTTC.

V gene TRBV6-2 or TRBV6-3 combines with J gene TRBJ1-5, with D possibly being TRBD1 (5 bases). The germline V gene encodes CDR1 MNHEY and CDR2 SVGEGT. Deletions cut 2 bases from V and 6 bases from J, with 20 bases between. The CDR3 loop spans 17 amino acids. The CDR3 protein is CASSYRAGKRSFQPQHF. Written as DNA, the CDR3 is TGTGCCAGCAGTTACCGGGCAGGGAAGAGGAGTTTTCAGCCCCAGCATTTT.